This passage covers 25 T cell receptor beta chains from one sample sequenced in a study of Tregs in tolerant kidney transplant recipients (dated by TCRdb to about 2019). Receptors were amplified or captured by the immunoSEQ multiplex PCR assay. TCRdb took this table from immuneACCESS and kept in-frame rearrangements with V and J called. Such tables lack part of the clones; where checked against another copy, unresolved V genes explain under half of the gap, and the rest is unexplained. Here the sample has about 120,000 clones; roughly nine tenths occur a single time. Jointly, the top ten make up nearly 0.6% of the sample. The sequenced sample consisted of CD4+ T cells from blood. The receptors originated from a human donor in good health.

This clone came up once. The chain is built from TRBV21-1 and TRBJ1-2; the DNA was not compared with TRBD1, the D call given in the table. TRBV21-1 is classified as a pseudogene. This CDR3 is built from 16 residues. Here the CDR3 reads CASSKFQGRGSYGYTF. The DNA of the CDR3 is TGTGCCAGCAGCAAGTTTCAGGGGAGAGGGTCCTATGGCTACACCTTC.

V and J are TRBV18 and TRBJ1-1; 7 nucleotides agree with TRBD1. This CDR3 has 16 amino acids. With 1 base clipped from V and 4 bases from J, the junction kept 9 bases outside the gene matches. Germline values: CDR1 KGHSH, CDR2 LQKENI. This CDR3 is CASSPLVTGRGTEAFF. The CDR3 coding sequence is TGTGCCAGCTCACCACTTGTGACAGGGCGCGGCACTGAAGCTTTCTTT.

The chain employs TRBV7-2 and TRBJ1-5, with D possibly matching TRBD1 (6 bases). The V end lost 0 bases, the J end lost 6 bases, and 9 bases lay between the germline ends. Germline V gene lookup returns CDR1 SGHTA and CDR2 FQGNSA. CDR3 length: 14 residues. DNA for the CDR3: TGTGCCAGCAGCTTAGCCAGGGGATCTCAGCCCCAGCATTTT. It yields the protein CASSLARGSQPQHF.

This clone has just one count. This chain joins TRBV7-9 and TRBJ1-3; D possibly corresponds to TRBD1 (5 bases). CDR3 length: 15 residues. V was trimmed by 5 bases and J by 1 base, leaving 12 bases between them. Per germline, CDR1 SEHNR and CDR2 FQNEAQ (reference sequence). CDR3 residues: CASSHPGLSGNTIYF. The CDR3 region has the DNA TGTGCCAGCAGCCACCCAGGGTTATCTGGAAACACCATATATTTT. Looking up the rest from reference TRBV7-9 and TRBJ1-3 gives the full variable domain: DTGVSQNPRHKITKRGQNVTFRCDPISEHNRLYWYRQTLGQGPEFLTYFQNEAQLEKSRLLSDRFSAERPKGSFSTLEIQRTEQGDSAMYLCASSHPGLSGNTIYFGEGSWLTVV.

The chain carries TRBV5-6 and TRBJ1-2; perhaps TRBD1 as D (5 bases). From germline, CDR1 is SGHDT and CDR2 YYEEEE. V was cut by 0 bases and J by 8 bases, with 11 bases left in between. There are 13 residues in the CDR3. The CDR3 nucleotides are TGTGCCAGCAGCTTGGCAGGGTCGGGCGGCTACACCTTC. Amino acids: CASSLAGSGGYTF.

CDR3 sequence (DNA): TGTGCCAGCAGCCCCCTAGCGGGTCTCTACAATGAGCAGTTCTTC. This gives the protein CASSPLAGLYNEQFF. The chain combines TRBV5-8 with TRBJ2-1; 8 bases fit TRBD2. V shed 4 bases and J 3 bases; nucleotides not matched to a gene: 6. The V gene's germline CDR1 is SGHTS and CDR2 YDEGEE. This CDR3 has 15 residues.

The chain employs TRBV10-1 and TRBJ2-7; 7 positions agree with TRBD1. CDR1 and CDR2 from the germline V gene are WNHNN and SYGVQD (reference sequence). After removal of 0 bases from V and 3 bases from J, the junction contained 2 bases not matched to a gene. This CDR3 has 14 amino acids. Here the CDR3 DNA reads TGCGCCAGCAGTGAGTCAGGGGGCGGCTACGAGCAGTACTTC. It is translated as CASSESGGGYEQYF.

The chain is built from TRBV6-6 and TRBJ1-5; the match to TRBD1 covers 10 bases. Germline CDR1 reads MNHNY; CDR2 reads SVGAGI (reference sequence). The CDR3 sequence is 15 residues long. After removal of 5 bases from V and 6 bases from J, the junction contained 7 bases not matched to a gene. CDR3 DNA: TGTGCCAGCAGTATACCGGGACAGGGGCGTCAGCCCCAGCATTTT. Protein sequence: CASSIPGQGRQPQHF.

J is TRBJ2-5 and V is TRBV5-8; maybe TRBD1 (5 bases). The ends were cut back, 1 base at V and 7 bases at J, with 20 bases in the middle. Germline V gene data show CDR1 as SGHTS and CDR2 as YDEGEE. The CDR3 is 16 amino acids. CDR3 DNA sequence: TGTGCCAGCAGCTTGCTGGGCAGGGTCGAATCTTGGACCCAGTACTTC. Its translation: CASSLLGRVESWTQYF.

The chain recombines TRBV2 with TRBJ1-5, with D unresolved. The CDR3 runs 13 residues. CDR1 is SNHLY and CDR2 is FYNNEI in the germline V gene. Trimming pared 6 bases from V and 9 bases from J, leaving 15 bases between. The CDR3 nucleotides are TGTGCCAGCAGATTTCAGGATTTACGGCCCCAGCATTTT. It specifies CASRFQDLRPQHF.

The V gene is TRBV5-4, the J gene TRBJ1-2; D is unclear. The germline gives CDR1 SGHNT, CDR2 YYREEE (reference sequence). This CDR3 has 13 amino acids. The V and J ends lost 3 bases and 6 bases respectively, with 12 bases between them. The chain's CDR3 is CASSSQFLDGYTF. CDR3 sequence (DNA): TGTGCCAGCAGCTCCCAATTTTTGGATGGCTACACCTTC.

V usage is TRBV19 and J usage is TRBJ1-2, with D hard to call. CDR1 LNHDA and CDR2 SQIVND come from the germline V gene (reference sequence). Deletions cut 3 bases from V and 4 bases from J, with 9 bases between. The CDR3 runs to 13 residues. CDR3 DNA: TGTGCCAGTAGTATGAAGGTCTTCTATGGCTACACCTTC. It specifies CASSMKVFYGYTF.

The genes are TRBV6-5 and TRBJ1-1; D is unclear. The germline gives CDR1 MNHEY, CDR2 SVGAGI. This CDR3 is built from 14 residues. V was cut by 8 bases and J by 3 bases, with 16 bases left in between. This CDR3 is CASALGPRDTEAFF. CDR3 nucleotide sequence: TGTGCCAGCGCCCTGGGCCCAAGGGACACTGAAGCTTTCTTT.

The chain couples TRBV7-9 to TRBJ1-3; D gene ambiguous. Germline V gives CDR1 SEHNR, CDR2 FQNEAQ (reference sequence). This CDR3 region has 14 residues. The V end lost 5 bases, the J end lost 0 bases, and 8 bases lay between the germline ends. In DNA form, the CDR3 reads TGTGCCAGCAGCCCTCGGGGCTCTGGAAACACCATATATTTT. This gives the protein CASSPRGSGNTIYF. Combining the CDR3 with reference TRBV7-9 and TRBJ1-3 gives the whole variable domain DTGVSQNPRHKITKRGQNVTFRCDPISEHNRLYWYRQTLGQGPEFLTYFQNEAQLEKSRLLSDRFSAERPKGSFSTLEIQRTEQGDSAMYLCASSPRGSGNTIYFGEGSWLTVV.

This sequence joins TRBV11-2 and TRBJ2-2; 7 bases line up with TRBD1. CDR3 length equals 16 residues. The germline gives CDR1 SGHAT, CDR2 FQNNGV. V dropped 4 bases and J dropped 7; count of bases not matched to a gene: 12. This chain's CDR3 is CASSSRRHRGIGELFF. In nucleotides, the CDR3 is TGTGCCAGCAGCTCCAGGCGCCACAGGGGTATCGGGGAGCTGTTTTTT.

This chain connects TRBV19 to TRBJ2-3; unclear D gene. Deletions cut 3 bases from V and 5 bases from J, with 15 bases between. Germline V lookup: CDR1 LNHDA, CDR2 SQIVND (reference sequence). The CDR3 is 15 amino acids. CDR3 in DNA: TGTGCCAGTAGTATCGCGCACCCCCCGGGAGATACGCAGTATTTT. It encodes CASSIAHPPGDTQYF.

The chain links TRBV4-1 to TRBJ1-6; the D gene is possibly TRBD1 (6 bases). Germline-derived CDR1 and CDR2 are MGHRA and YSYEKL. This CDR3 contains 14 residues. V lost 4 bases to trimming and J lost 9 bases, with 13 bases between them. This chain's CDR3 is CASSRGTQGSPLHF. In DNA, the CDR3 is TGCGCCAGCAGCCGGGGGACACAAGGTTCACCCCTCCACTTT.

This clone is a singleton in its sample. J is TRBJ2-7 and V is TRBV7-8; D unresolved. Trimming stripped 5 bases from V and 4 bases from J, with 18 bases between. The germline CDR1 and CDR2 sequences are SGHVS and FQNEAQ. The CDR3 is 15 residues long. As DNA, the CDR3 is TGTGCCAGCAGCCCCAGGATAGGATTTAGGTACGAGCAGTACTTC. Protein product: CASSPRIGFRYEQYF.

CDR3 amino acids: CASSSRLRTGEQYF. CDR3 coding DNA: TGTGCCAGCAGTTCGCGACTAAGGACCGGCGAGCAGTACTTC. The chain carries TRBV13 and TRBJ2-7; weak D call: TRBD2 (5 bases). CDR3 size: 14 residues. CDR1 is PRHDT and CDR2 is FYEKMQ in the germline V gene (reference sequence). Trimming stripped 6 bases from V and 6 bases from J, with 18 bases between.

This clone appeared once. The chain joins TRBV2 to TRBJ1-4; TRBD1 aligns across 9 bases. Germline-derived CDR1 and CDR2 are SNHLY and FYNNEI. The length of the CDR3 is 15 residues. Losses at the gene ends were 5 bases for V and 2 bases for J; bases not matched to a gene: 3. CDR3 protein: CASSSGTGTNEKLFF. In nucleotides, the CDR3 is TGTGCCAGCAGTTCCGGGACAGGGACTAATGAAAAACTGTTTTTT.

The gene calls are TRBV5-1 and TRBJ2-5; a weak D match, TRBD1 (6 bases). Trimming shortened V by 4 bases and J by 5 bases, and 12 bases separated the two germline ends. This CDR3 contains 13 residues. Germline CDR1 SGHRS, CDR2 YFSETQ. CDR3 amino acids: CASSPTGLETQYF. The CDR3 DNA reads as TGCGCCAGCAGCCCAACAGGGTTGGAGACCCAGTACTTC.

The chain has TRBV18 and TRBJ2-2, with TRBD2 matching over 7 bases. The ends lost 2 bases at V and 3 bases at J; junction bases unmatched: 3. The CDR3 contains 15 residues. Germline-derived CDR1 and CDR2 are KGHSH and LQKENI. CDR3 protein: CASSPNLADTGELFF. The CDR3 nucleotides read TGTGCCAGCTCACCAAACCTAGCGGACACCGGGGAGCTGTTTTTT.

This chain connects TRBV7-2 to TRBJ1-5, with 7 bases identical to TRBD1. This CDR3 is built from 14 residues. V lost 5 bases and J lost 3; bases outside the gene matches: 4. The germline CDR1 and CDR2 sequences are SGHTA and FQGNSA. The CDR3 here is CASSRDRNNQPQHF. The CDR3 nucleotides read TGTGCCAGCAGCCGGGACAGAAACAATCAGCCCCAGCATTTT.

This chain connects TRBV7-8 to TRBJ2-7; D may match TRBD1 or TRBD2 (5 bases each). The CDR3 has 15 residues. Per germline, CDR1 SGHVS and CDR2 FQNEAQ. V was shortened by 4 bases and J by 0 bases, with 13 bases between the two germline ends. CDR3 sequence reads: CASSSTEGSSYEQYF. In DNA form, the CDR3 reads TGTGCCAGCAGCTCAACAGAGGGGAGCTCCTACGAGCAGTACTTC.

This clone was observed a few times. The V and J genes are TRBV18 and TRBJ1-6; a possible D gene is TRBD1 (5 bases). The germline V gene encodes CDR1 KGHSH and CDR2 LQKENI. The CDR3 length is 14 residues. Trimming took off 6 bases at V and 7 bases at J, with 13 bases between the two ends. The CDR3 DNA reads TGTGCCAGCTCGGCCGGGACCGCAAATTCACCCCTCCACTTT. Translated, it gives CASSAGTANSPLHF.